These 32 T cell receptor beta chains came from one sample sequenced in a study of OX40 agonist ivuxolimab in advanced cancers. The table came from immunoSEQ multiplex PCR; TCRdb's copy has only in-frame clones and leaves some out. The repertoire holds approximately 130,000 clones, with over 75% as singletons. Sequences were derived from CD4+ or CD8+ T cells sorted from blood, sampled in a trial of the OX40 agonist ivuxolimab. The receptors here all came from an adult with an advanced solid tumor such as melanoma, head and neck, liver or kidney cancer.

V and J are TRBV21-1 and TRBJ2-4; TRBD1 reflects the table's D call only, with no check against the DNA. TRBV21-1 is noted as a pseudogene. This CDR3 spans 15 amino acids. The CDR3 protein is CASRGHDNAKNIQYF. As DNA, the CDR3 is TGTGCCAGCAGAGGACACGACAACGCCAAAAACATTCAGTACTTC.

The chain has TRBV19 and TRBJ2-5; TRBD2 matches 7 bases. The CDR3 extends over 14 amino acids. J lost 5 bases, V lost 5 bases, and 8 bases had no gene match. Germline CDR1 LNHDA, CDR2 SQIVND (reference sequence). The CDR3 coding sequence is TGTGCCAGTAGTTCAGACTGGGGAGGGGAGACCCAGTACTTC. Protein: CASSSDWGGETQYF. The complete variable domain, with remaining parts taken from reference TRBV19 and TRBJ2-5, reads DGGITQSPKYLFRKEGQNVTLSCEQNLNHDAMYWYRQDPGQGLRLIYYSQIVNDFQKGDIAEGYSVSREKKESFPLTVTSAQKNPTAFYLCASSSDWGGETQYFGPGTRLLVL.

CDR3 loop: CASSPISRLAGNNEQFF. Here the CDR3 DNA reads TGTGCCAGCTCACCGATTAGCCGACTAGCGGGTAATAATGAGCAGTTCTTC. The V call is TRBV18, the J call TRBJ2-1; the match to TRBD2 covers 10 bases. V trimming: 3 bases; J trimming: 7 bases; junction bases outside the gene matches: 12. In germline, CDR1 is KGHSH, CDR2 LQKENI. The CDR3 length is 17 residues.

V gene TRBV5-1 combines with J gene TRBJ1-4, with 9 bases fitting TRBD1. This CDR3 is 17 amino acids long. Per germline, CDR1 SGHRS and CDR2 YFSETQ. The junction had 15 bases not matched to a gene; V was cut back by 4 bases and J by 8 bases. Here the CDR3 DNA reads TGCGCCAGCAGCCCCGGAACAGGGGGCGTGGGAGGCGAAAAACTGTTTTTT. This gives the protein CASSPGTGGVGGEKLFF.

The chain carries TRBV20-1 and TRBJ1-2; D may be TRBD1 (6 bases). V shed 6 bases and J shed 11 bases, with 16 bases lying between them. This CDR3 comprises 11 residues. Germline CDR1 reads DFQATT; CDR2 reads SNEGSKA (reference sequence). CDR3 protein: CSAEVGALYTF. DNA for the CDR3: TGCAGTGCCGAAGTGGGGGCTCTTTACACCTTC.

The rearrangement joins TRBV6-1 to TRBJ1-1; no clear D gene. V gave up 3 bases and J gave up 1 base, with 9 bases separating them. Germline CDR1 and CDR2: MNHNS and SASEGT. There are 14 residues in the CDR3. The CDR3 spells CASSESSGNTEAFF. The CDR3 DNA follows: TGTGCCAGCAGTGAGAGTTCAGGGAACACTGAAGCTTTCTTT.

This clone was observed once. In nucleotides, the CDR3 is TGTGCCAGCAGCTTAACGTGGAGCACCTACGAGCAGTACTTC. It yields the protein CASSLTWSTYEQYF. The J gene is TRBJ2-7, the V gene TRBV7-3; D unresolved. V was clipped by 0 bases and J by 2 bases, with 8 bases between them. CDR1 is SGHTA and CDR2 is FQGTGA in the germline V gene. The CDR3 loop spans 14 amino acids. The full variable domain, with the rest looked up from reference TRBV7-3 and TRBJ2-7, is GAGVSQTPSNKVTEKGKYVELRCDPISGHTALYWYRQSLGQGPEFLIYFQGTGAADDSGLPNDRFFAVRPEGSVSTLKIQRTERGDSAVYLCASSLTWSTYEQYFGPGTRLTVT.

In regard to this clone: Other nucleotide sequences from this sample produce the same CDR3. The chain employs TRBV27 and TRBJ1-1, with unresolved D. V dropped 5 bases and J dropped 1 base, with 8 bases sitting between them. Germline V gene data show CDR1 as MNHEY and CDR2 as SMNVEV (reference sequence). The CDR3 covers 13 residues. The CDR3 sequence is CASSLQPNTEAFF. DNA for the CDR3: TGTGCCAGCAGTCTCCAGCCGAACACTGAAGCTTTCTTT.

The gene calls are TRBV11-2 and TRBJ2-3; perhaps TRBD1 as D (5 bases). V lost 0 bases, J lost 4 bases, and 14 bases lay in between. The CDR3 has 16 amino acids. The germline gives CDR1 SGHAT, CDR2 FQNNGV. DNA for the CDR3: TGTGCCAGCAGCTTAGAAGGGGTCGGTGGCGCAGATACGCAGTATTTT. Protein product: CASSLEGVGGADTQYF.

The rearrangement joins TRBV10-3 to TRBJ2-7; D call uncertain. CDR1 is ENHRY and CDR2 is SYGVKD in the germline V gene. Deletions cut 4 bases from V and 5 bases from J, with 6 bases between. CDR3 size: 11 residues. CDR3 sequence reads: CAISARNEQYF. In DNA form, the CDR3 reads TGTGCCATCAGTGCTAGGAACGAGCAGTACTTC.

This sequence joins TRBV19 and TRBJ2-3; TRBD1 agrees at 7 bases. CDR1 and CDR2 from the germline V gene are LNHDA and SQIVND (reference sequence). CDR3 size: 14 residues. V shed 5 bases and J 3 bases; nucleotides not matched to a gene: 5. The CDR3 region has the DNA TGTGCCAGTAGTGCGCGACAGGGAACAGATACGCAGTATTTT. Encoded protein: CASSARQGTDTQYF.

In its sample, this clone was seen a few times. The CDR3 nucleotides are TGTGCCAGCAGCCTTATCGTAGGGAATTCAATACCAAGTTCCTACGAGCAGTACTTC. This codes for CASSLIVGNSIPSSYEQYF. V gene TRBV11-2 combines with J gene TRBJ2-7; D unresolved. Trimming cost V 5 bases and J 1 base, with 27 bases left between them. Germline V gene sequence: CDR1 SGHAT, CDR2 FQNNGV. The CDR3 is 19 residues long.

This clone has just one count. This chain joins TRBV28 and TRBJ1-2, with 7 bases matching TRBD1. The trim removed 7 bases at V and 4 bases at J, leaving 6 bases unmatched. Germline V gene lookup returns CDR1 MDHEN and CDR2 SYDVKM. The CDR3 runs 13 residues. The chain's CDR3 is CASNPTGSYGYTF. The DNA of the CDR3 is TGTGCCAGCAACCCGACAGGGAGCTATGGCTACACCTTC.

The chain combines TRBV7-2 with TRBJ1-2; D remains unclear. Per the germline V gene, CDR1 is SGHTA and CDR2 is FQGNSA. V lost 1 base and J 5 bases, leaving 5 bases between the germline ends. This CDR3 spans 12 amino acids. The CDR3 here is CASSLGPYGYTF. For the CDR3, the DNA is TGTGCCAGCAGCTTAGGACCATATGGCTACACCTTC.

The chain has TRBV5-1 and TRBJ1-1; tentative D call: TRBD1 (5 bases). The CDR3 spans 15 residues. The germline gives CDR1 SGHRS, CDR2 YFSETQ. Trimming stripped 4 bases from V and 0 bases from J, with 13 bases between. CDR3 bases: TGCGCCAGCAGCCCAAACGGGGACCTGAACACTGAAGCTTTCTTT. Protein sequence: CASSPNGDLNTEAFF.

This clone showed up just once. This chain connects TRBV15 to TRBJ1-5; D gene ambiguous. The CDR3 runs to 14 residues. Per the germline V gene, CDR1 is LNHNV and CDR2 is YYDKDF (reference sequence). The V gene lost 2 bases and the J gene lost 7 bases, with 12 bases spanning the gap. The CDR3 reads CATSRFGRRQPQHF. The CDR3 bases are TGTGCCACCAGCAGATTTGGGAGGCGACAGCCCCAGCATTTT.

In this sample, this clone turned up once. The genes are TRBV12-5 and TRBJ2-1; TRBD2 aligns across 10 bases. The germline V gene encodes CDR1 LGHNT and CDR2 FRNRAP. The CDR3 totals 15 residues. The V gene end was trimmed by 1 base and the J gene end by 7 bases; junction bases not matched to a gene: 4. The CDR3 region is CASGLGLAGVNEQFF. CDR3 coding DNA: TGTGCTAGTGGTTTGGGGCTAGCGGGAGTGAATGAGCAGTTCTTC.

This chain uses TRBV27 with TRBJ2-5; D possibly uses TRBD1 or TRBD2 (5 bases each). V was trimmed by 4 bases and J by 7 bases, leaving 13 bases between them. Germline V gene sequence: CDR1 MNHEY, CDR2 SMNVEV (reference sequence). The CDR3 sequence is 13 residues long. The CDR3 nucleotides read TGTGCCAGCAGTTGGGGCTCCAGCGGGACCCAGTACTTC. This translates into CASSWGSSGTQYF.

The V gene is TRBV28, the J gene TRBJ2-7, with TRBD1 as a possible D gene (5 bases). In germline, CDR1 is MDHEN, CDR2 SYDVKM. The germline V and J ends were trimmed by 6 bases and 0 bases, with 12 bases remaining between them. The CDR3 consists of 14 residues. CDR3 in DNA: TGTGCCAGCAGCTCAGGGCAGAGCTCCTACGAGCAGTACTTC. Translated, it gives CASSSGQSSYEQYF.

The chain recombines TRBV19 with TRBJ1-5; a weak D match, TRBD1 (6 bases). Trimming shortened V by 6 bases and J by 3 bases, and 24 bases separated the two germline ends. CDR3 length: 18 residues. Germline V lookup: CDR1 LNHDA, CDR2 SQIVND (reference sequence). CDR3 DNA: TGTGCCAGTAGCCTCCTTGGGGGGGGCACGGCCTACAATCAGCCCCAGCATTTT. Its translation: CASSLLGGGTAYNQPQHF.

The rearrangement uses TRBV18 and TRBJ2-1; D may be TRBD1 or TRBD2 (5 bases each). V was trimmed by 5 bases and J by 0 bases, leaving 11 bases between them. The CDR3 length is 15 residues. The germline CDR1 and CDR2 sequences are KGHSH and LQKENI. The CDR3 loop reads CASSSEGRSYNEQFF. CDR3 DNA sequence: TGTGCCAGCTCAAGTGAGGGGCGCTCCTACAATGAGCAGTTCTTC.

The rearrangement joins TRBV5-1 to TRBJ1-2; 8 bases are shared with TRBD1. V shed 0 bases and J 9 bases; nucleotides not matched to a gene: 7. The CDR3 totals 14 residues. CDR1 and CDR2 from the germline V gene are SGHRS and YFSETQ. The CDR3 spells CASSLGTGTGSYTF. CDR3 nucleotides: TGCGCCAGCAGCTTGGGGACAGGGACCGGGAGCTACACCTTC.

The chain combines TRBV9 with TRBJ2-7; 8 bases are shared with TRBD1. With V trimmed by 0 bases and J by 3 bases, 8 bases remained unmatched. Germline V gene lookup returns CDR1 SGDLS and CDR2 YYNGEE. This CDR3 spans 16 amino acids. DNA of the CDR3: TGTGCCAGCAGCGTAGGGGCGGGACAGGAGTACTACGAGCAGTACTTC. The encoded protein is CASSVGAGQEYYEQYF.

The rearrangement links TRBV18 to TRBJ2-1; D is tentatively TRBD1 or TRBD2 (5 bases each). Per germline, CDR1 KGHSH and CDR2 LQKENI. Trimming removed 1 base from V and 6 bases from J, with 19 bases in between. The CDR3 is 17 amino acids. The CDR3, as DNA: TGTGCCAGCTCACCACGCCCGGGTGGGACGGTTGGCAATGAGCAGTTCTTC. This encodes CASSPRPGGTVGNEQFF.

This sequence joins TRBV6-5 and TRBJ2-5; 12 nucleotides align to TRBD1. Germline V gene lookup returns CDR1 MNHEY and CDR2 SVGAGI. This CDR3 spans 15 amino acids. V dropped 6 bases and J dropped 5; count of bases not matched to a gene: 7. CDR3 sequence: CASSRDRGQGETQYF. CDR3 DNA: TGTGCCAGCAGCAGGGACAGGGGGCAGGGGGAGACCCAGTACTTC.

This chain uses TRBV28 with TRBJ1-3; D is ambiguous. This CDR3 has 15 amino acids. Trimming left V 6 bases short and J 0 bases short, with 12 bases between. CDR1 and CDR2 from the germline V gene are MDHEN and SYDVKM. CDR3 nucleotides: TGTGCCAGCAGCAAAAAACGAATCTCTGGAAACACCATATATTTT. Amino acid sequence: CASSKKRISGNTIYF.

This rearrangement joins TRBV2 to TRBJ2-3, with TRBD2 identical over 10 bases. Per the germline V gene, CDR1 is SNHLY and CDR2 is FYNNEI. J lost 6 bases, V lost 3 bases, and 12 bases had no gene match. The CDR3 consists of 17 residues. The CDR3 is CASSESDLAGVGDTQYF. CDR3 in DNA: TGTGCCAGCAGTGAGTCCGATCTAGCGGGAGTGGGGGATACGCAGTATTTT. The variable domain in full, with the rest retrieved from reference TRBV2 and TRBJ2-3, is EPEVTQTPSHQVTQMGQEVILRCVPISNHLYFYWYRQILGQKVEFLVSFYNNEISEKSEIFDDQFSVERPDGSNFTLKIRSTKLEDSAMYFCASSESDLAGVGDTQYFGPGTRLTVL.

The genes are TRBV19 and TRBJ1-1; 8 bases map to TRBD1. The CDR3 runs 17 residues. Losses at the gene ends were 0 bases for V and 0 bases for J; bases not matched to a gene: 6. The germline gives CDR1 LNHDA, CDR2 SQIVND (reference sequence). Here the CDR3 reads CASSIDQGQAMNTEAFF. Here the CDR3 DNA reads TGTGCCAGTAGTATAGATCAGGGACAGGCAATGAACACTGAAGCTTTCTTT.

This clone was recorded once. The rearrangement links TRBV7-9 to TRBJ2-1, with TRBD1 identical over 8 bases. The CDR3 length is 13 residues. Germline V gene sequence: CDR1 SEHNR, CDR2 FQNEAQ (reference sequence). After removal of 5 bases from V and 5 bases from J, the junction contained 2 bases not matched to a gene. The CDR3 DNA sequence: TGTGCCAGCAGCCTGACAGGGGACAATGAGCAGTTCTTC. Its protein product is CASSLTGDNEQFF.

The V and J genes are TRBV1 and TRBJ2-1; the table calls TRBD2, which could not be checked here. TRBV1 is a recognized pseudogene. The CDR3 is 14 amino acids. The CDR3 nucleotides are TGCACCAGCAGCCAAGAGAGGCCCTACAATGAGCAGTTCTTC. This gives the protein CTSSQERPYNEQFF.

V is TRBV5-1 and J is TRBJ2-3, with D unclear. This CDR3 spans 13 amino acids. Trimming left V 2 bases short and J 1 base short, with 5 bases between. Germline V CDR1 and CDR2: SGHRS, YFSETQ. The CDR3 sequence is CASSFQGTDTQYF. CDR3 nucleotide sequence: TGCGCCAGCAGCTTTCAGGGCACAGATACGCAGTATTTT.

CDR3 DNA sequence: TGTGCCAGCAGCTCTACCTACACCTACGAGCAGTACTTC. Protein sequence: CASSSTYTYEQYF. The gene calls are TRBV7-2 and TRBJ2-5; D not certain. The DNA end favors TRBJ2-7, so the J call may be wrong. Germline V gene data show CDR1 as SGHTA and CDR2 as FQGNSA. This CDR3 has 13 residues.